Listed below are T cell receptor beta chains from one sample, sequenced in a study of T cell repertoires in aging, cancer and after chemotherapy. TCRdb called the multiplex PCR reads again in MiXCR, with one record for every CDR3 protein. The sample has about 11,000 distinct CDR3 sequences; roughly a quarter are singletons. Sequencing used blood. The receptors shown here come from a human donor in good health. Each CDR3 is given with its conserved first and last residue. A D gene is named only where the DNA matches it firmly. Clone size appears in some rows only: once, few, many, or a class for an expanded clone.

V: TRBV6-2/TRBV6-3
J: TRBJ2-7
size: few
D: .
CDR3: CASSYPKPPYEQYF
DNA: TGTGCCAGCAGTTACCCCAAGCCCCCATACGAGCAGTACTTC

V: TRBV10-3
J: TRBJ2-7
size: .
D: .
CDR3: CAISESISYEQYF
DNA: TGTGCCATCAGTGAGTCAATCAGCTACGAGCAGTACTTC

V: TRBV6-5
J: TRBJ2-1
size: few
D: .
CDR3: CASSGVSGAPHNEQFF
DNA: TGTGCCAGCAGTGGAGTGTCGGGGGCCCCTCACAATGAGCAGTTCTTC

V: TRBV7-2
J: TRBJ2-1
size: medium-sized
D: .
CDR3: CASSLGGGLAYNEQFF
DNA: TGTGCCAGCAGCTTAGGCGGGGGCCTCGCCTACAATGAGCAGTTCTTC

V: TRBV6-5
J: TRBJ2-1
size: medium-sized
D: .
CDR3: CASSYSRTGSHNEQFF
DNA: TGTGCCAGCAGTTACTCGAGAACAGGTTCCCACAATGAGCAGTTCTTC

V: TRBV29-1
J: TRBJ2-1
size: medium-sized
D: TRBD2
CDR3: CSVEGGGAFIEQFF
DNA: TGCAGCGTTGAAGGCGGGGGGGCCTTCATTGAGCAGTTCTTC

V: TRBV7-2
J: TRBJ2-5
size: few
D: TRBD2
CDR3: CASSPRDYSLETQYF
DNA: TGTGCCAGCAGCCCCCGGGACTACTCTTTAGAGACCCAGTACTTC

V: TRBV7-2
J: TRBJ1-2
size: few
D: .
CDR3: CASSLVGLNYGYTF
DNA: TGTGCCAGCAGCTTAGTAGGACTCAACTATGGCTACACCTTC

V: TRBV5-4
J: TRBJ2-5
size: .
D: TRBD1
CDR3: CASSPGTVGSRSYF
DNA: TGTGCCAGCAGCCCCGGGACAGTGGGCTCCCGGAGTTACTTC

V: TRBV4-2
J: TRBJ2-2
size: .
D: TRBD1
CDR3: CASSTRDRGSGELFF
DNA: TGTGCCAGCAGCACCCGGGACAGGGGCTCAGGGGAGCTGTTTTTT

V: TRBV20-1
J: TRBJ2-3
size: .
D: TRBD2
CDR3: CSARDLSGLAGGTDTQYF
DNA: TGCAGTGCTAGAGATCTGTCGGGACTAGCGGGGGGCACAGATACGCAGTATTTT

V: TRBV20-1
J: TRBJ2-5
size: few
D: TRBD2
CDR3: CSANRGGPETQYF
DNA: TGCAGTGCTAACCGGGGGGGCCCAGAGACCCAGTACTTC

V: TRBV18
J: TRBJ2-3
size: .
D: .
CDR3: CASSPLLAADTQYF
DNA: TGTGCCAGCTCACCACTTCTGGCTGCAGATACGCAGTATTTT

V: TRBV20-1
J: TRBJ2-1
size: few
D: .
CDR3: CSATSLGAGTDNEQFF
DNA: TGCAGTGCTACCTCCCTGGGGGCGGGGACCGACAATGAGCAGTTCTTC

V: TRBV4-1
J: TRBJ1-6
size: .
D: TRBD1
CDR3: CASSQELSRETGSLGSPLHF
DNA: TGCGCCAGCAGCCAAGAGTTAAGTCGAGAGACAGGGAGCCTAGGTTCACCCCTCCACTTT

V: TRBV6-1
J: TRBJ2-7
size: few
D: TRBD1
CDR3: CASSEGGQGAYEQYF
DNA: TGTGCCAGCAGTGAAGGGGGACAGGGGGCCTACGAGCAGTACTTC

V: TRBV11-2
J: TRBJ1-1
size: few
D: .
CDR3: CASSSRSGKEPEAFF
DNA: TGTGCCAGCAGCTCCAGAAGTGGGAAAGAACCTGAAGCTTTCTTT

V: TRBV6-2/TRBV6-3
J: TRBJ1-4
size: .
D: .
CDR3: CASSRSGQNEKLFF
DNA: TGTGCCAGCAGCAGGTCCGGACAAAATGAAAAACTGTTTTTT

V: TRBV7-9
J: TRBJ2-6
size: .
D: .
CDR3: CASSPRATTGANVLTF
DNA: TGTGCCAGCAGCCCCCGCGCGACTACTGGGGCCAACGTCCTGACTTTC

V: TRBV7-9
J: TRBJ1-2
size: few
D: .
CDR3: CASSQDWDYGYTF
DNA: TGTGCCAGCAGCCAAGACTGGGACTATGGCTACACCTTC

V: TRBV6-5
J: TRBJ2-5
size: .
D: TRBD2
CDR3: CASRKRTSGDQETQYF
DNA: TGTGCCAGCAGAAAGAGGACTAGCGGGGATCAAGAGACCCAGTACTTC

V: TRBV20-1
J: TRBJ1-5
size: few
D: TRBD1
CDR3: CSAVDRGRSNQPQHF
DNA: TGCAGTGCAGTCGACAGGGGCCGAAGCAATCAGCCCCAGCATTTT

V: TRBV6-6
J: TRBJ1-2
size: medium-sized
D: TRBD1
CDR3: CASLRQGAVGYTF
DNA: TGTGCCAGCCTACGGCAGGGGGCGGTAGGCTACACCTTC

V: TRBV12-3/TRBV12-4
J: TRBJ1-2
size: medium-sized
D: .
CDR3: CASSLLGGSYTF
DNA: TGTGCCAGCAGTTTGCTGGGTGGTAGCTACACCTTC

V: TRBV7-2
J: TRBJ1-1
size: .
D: .
CDR3: CASSAPEQGRTEAFF
DNA: TGTGCCAGCAGCGCTCCGGAGCAGGGAAGGACTGAAGCTTTCTTT

V: TRBV20-1
J: TRBJ1-3
size: .
D: .
CDR3: CSARDTGQGNTIYF
DNA: TGCAGTGCTAGAGACACTGGACAGGGAAACACCATATATTTT

V: TRBV20-1
J: TRBJ2-1
size: .
D: .
CDR3: CSARRQGKNEQFF
DNA: TGCAGTGCTAGACGTCAGGGGAAAAATGAGCAGTTCTTC

V: TRBV4-1
J: TRBJ2-3
size: few
D: .
CDR3: CASSQTGRTDTQYF
DNA: TGCGCCAGCAGCCAAACAGGACGCACAGATACGCAGTATTTT

V: TRBV9
J: TRBJ2-5
size: .
D: TRBD1
CDR3: CASSVETGGGETQYF
DNA: TGTGCCAGCAGCGTAGAGACAGGGGGTGGGGAGACCCAGTACTTC

V: TRBV5-6
J: TRBJ2-5
size: few
D: .
CDR3: CASSSAGQIRGETQYF
DNA: TGTGCCAGCAGCTCCGCTGGACAGATTCGAGGGGAGACCCAGTACTTC

V: TRBV20-1
J: TRBJ2-3
size: few
D: .
CDR3: CSASASFGTDTQYF
DNA: TGCAGTGCTTCCGCAAGTTTTGGCACAGATACGCAGTATTTT

V: TRBV20-1
J: TRBJ2-1
size: few
D: .
CDR3: CSASRWNEQFF
DNA: TGCAGTGCTAGCCGGTGGAATGAGCAGTTCTTC

V: TRBV7-2
J: TRBJ2-1
size: .
D: .
CDR3: CASSFSVGEYNEQFF
DNA: TGTGCCAGCAGCTTCTCAGTCGGGGAGTACAATGAGCAGTTCTTC

V: TRBV20-1
J: TRBJ2-2
size: few
D: .
CDR3: CSAREGTGELFF
DNA: TGCAGTGCTAGAGAGGGAACCGGGGAGCTGTTTTTT

V: TRBV20-1
J: TRBJ2-7
size: few
D: .
CDR3: CSARTGGRSEQYF
DNA: TGCAGTGCTAGGACTGGGGGTAGGTCCGAGCAGTACTTC

V: TRBV20-1
J: TRBJ1-3
size: few
D: TRBD1
CDR3: CSAGTAAINTIYF
DNA: TGCAGTGCGGGGACAGCGGCGATAAACACCATATATTTT

V: TRBV20-1
J: TRBJ2-2
size: few
D: TRBD1
CDR3: CSASPGGADTGELFF
DNA: TGCAGTGCTAGTCCAGGGGGCGCAGACACCGGGGAGCTGTTTTTT

V: TRBV20-1
J: TRBJ1-3
size: .
D: .
CDR3: CSASGRSRGTIYF
DNA: TGCAGTGCTAGTGGCCGGTCGAGGGGCACCATATATTTT

V: TRBV19
J: TRBJ1-1
size: .
D: .
CDR3: CASSIKFRGTEAFF
DNA: TGTGCCAGTAGTATAAAGTTCCGGGGAACTGAAGCTTTCTTT

V: TRBV20-1
J: TRBJ1-5
size: .
D: .
CDR3: CSARDGRGEQPQHF
DNA: TGCAGTGCTAGAGATGGCCGGGGCGAGCAGCCCCAGCATTTT

V: TRBV27
J: TRBJ2-3
size: .
D: TRBD2
CDR3: CASSPLGGFTDTQYF
DNA: TGTGCCAGCAGTCCCCTGGGGGGGTTCACAGATACGCAGTATTTT